This T cell receptor (beta chain) was obtained from a study of metastatic and nonmetastatic thyroid tumors (dated by TCRdb to the early 2020s). In the study overall: For patients with malignant and with benign thyroid disease, the researchers compared repertoires between peripheral blood samples and tumor or nodule tissue samples. What the authors observed across the whole study: TCR beta diversity was reported as significantly higher in malignant tumors than in benign nodules, in both blood and tumor samples.

Regarding this clone: The specificity of this receptor is unknown. Base-call qualities are not available, and no considerably larger clone is one nucleotide away.

The library was prepared using PCR. The sequencer was an Illumina HiSeq 4000. The TCR beta-chain CDR3 region of each patient was profiled by high-throughput sequencing. In the source study's methods: CDR3 differences across clinicopathological groups were used to build a classifier for discriminating distant-metastatic papillary thyroid cancer patients. Repertoire diversity was assessed with the Shannon index, and tumor-blood repertoire similarity with the Morisita-Horn index. TCRdb's own reprocessing of the public reads used fastp at Q25 and MiXCR and kept productive beta chains. Here the V and J calls rest on TCRdb's processing, not on the authors' analysis. This sample has 11,000 or so clones in its table, and around 40% of those were observed once. The ten largest clones take up 16% of the sample. None of the patients had been given any treatment before thyroid surgery. The study retrospectively analysed patient clinical samples collected from the early 2010s to the late 2010s using T-cell receptor beta sequencing.

The sequencing sample was made of tumor tissue. This sequence originates from a female donor with papillary thyroid cancer or a benign thyroid nodule (not recorded which). Some clones in this sample may be carry-over from other donors' samples.

CDR3 reads: CSVWTAAGGQYEQYF. The nucleotide sequence is TGCAGTGTGTGGACCGCGGCGGGAGGGCAATACGAGCAGTACTTC. The rearrangement combines TRBV20-1 with TRBJ2-7; TRBD2 agrees with 9 junctional bases. From V the trimming removes 7 bases and from J it removes 4 bases, while the gene matches leave 14 bases of the junction unaccounted for. From the cysteine through the phenylalanine, the CDR3 covers 15 amino acids. The only DNA kept is the CDR3, 45 bases in frame from the first base. CDR1 and CDR2 (DFQATT, SNEGSKA) derive from the germline V gene (reference sequence).